This T cell receptor (beta chain) was captured by sequencing in a study of tumor-infiltrating lymphocytes in oesophageal squamous cell carcinoma. Per germline, CDR1 MNHNS and CDR2 SASEGT. The V gene end was trimmed by 5 bases and the J gene end by 1 base; junction bases not matched to a gene: 10. The length of the CDR3 is 18 residues. TCRdb analysed the PCR reads with MiXCR anew, one entry per CDR3 protein. The sample yields roughly 13,000 distinct CDR3 sequences, approximately 50% seen once. The sample comprised normal esophageal tissue next to the tumor. This TCR derives from a male donor with esophageal squamous cell carcinoma. This sequence joins TRBV6-1 and TRBJ2-6; 8 bases align to TRBD1. Written as DNA, the CDR3 is TGTGCCAGCAGTTGGGGGCAGGGGGCGAGGTCTGGGGCCAACGTCCTGACTTTC. This gives the protein CASSWGQGARSGANVLTF.